This T cell receptor beta chain stems from a study of blood T cells in healthy people across ages. Extracted total RNA amounted to at least 5.5 micrograms for each sample. PCR was performed a second time for about 7 to 12 cycles using a sample-barcoded 5' primer and a J-beta primer mix. TCRdb redid the calling of the 5' RACE reads with MiXCR, one entry per CDR3 protein. The sample consists of 650,000 to 950,000 distinct CDR3 sequences, 40% to 50% of them appearing once. After removal of 6 bases from V and 5 bases from J, the junction contained 11 bases not matched to a gene. Germline assignment: CDR1 DFQATT and CDR2 SNEGSKA (reference sequence). The CDR3 has 14 residues.

The genes are TRBV20-1 and TRBJ2-3; the match to TRBD1 covers 7 bases. The sequence was obtained from a man aged 60-69 years in good health. Sequencing was carried out using blood. CDR3 nucleotides: TGCAGTGCCCTACTAAGACAGGGCGGAGATACGCAGTATTTT. This sequence encodes CSALLRQGGDTQYF.